One and the same sample provided the 9 T cell receptor beta chains below, sequenced in a study of CD8 T cells in ankylosing spondylitis. Via MiXCR, TCRdb re-called the 5' RACE reads, giving one row per CDR3 protein. The sample includes approximately 540,000 distinct CDR3 sequences, approximately 11% of them seen just once. These receptors' antigens are unknown. General study points: A motif of under ten highly homologous TCR beta variants was seen as apparently characteristic of ankylosing spondylitis blood.

The material sequenced was blood, either unsorted or a sorted T cell fraction (not recorded which). These receptors originate from a male donor with ankylosing spondylitis.

The chain carries TRBV2 and TRBJ2-7; 8 bases are a match to TRBD1. Per germline, CDR1 SNHLY and CDR2 FYNNEI. This CDR3 contains 14 residues. V shed 10 bases and J 1 base; nucleotides not matched to a gene: 9. DNA for the CDR3: TGTGCCACTACGGGACAGGAACTTTCCTACGAGCAGTACGTC. Amino acid sequence: CATTGQELSYEQYV.

This clonotype was found many times. This rearrangement joins TRBV7-9 to TRBJ2-7; 10 nucleotides align to TRBD1. The J segment lost 1 base and the V segment lost 6 bases, leaving 6 bases of the junction unmatched. This CDR3 has 15 residues. CDR1 is SEHNR and CDR2 is FQNEAQ in the germline V gene (reference sequence). CDR3 DNA sequence: TGTGCCAGCAGTCCTCGGACAGGGGGGTCCTACGAGCAGTACTTC. Translated, it gives CASSPRTGGSYEQYF.

This clonotype appeared a few times. The rearrangement uses TRBV12-3 or TRBV12-4 and TRBJ2-3; 7 positions match TRBD2. The CDR3 runs to 16 residues. V trimming: 6 bases; J trimming: 2 bases; junction bases outside the gene matches: 11. Here the CDR3 DNA reads TGTGCCAGCAGACAGAGGACTGGGGGGGACACAGATACGCAGTATTTT. This sequence encodes CASRQRTGGDTDTQYF.

The rearrangement uses TRBV7-6 and TRBJ1-6; D is unresolved. Germline CDR1 and CDR2: SGHVS and FNYEAQ. The germline V and J ends were trimmed by 11 bases and 7 bases, with 15 bases remaining between them. The CDR3 runs to 13 residues. CDR3 residues: CALRGRENSPLHF. The CDR3 DNA follows: TGTGCCCTACGTGGTAGGGAGAATTCACCCCTCCACTTT.

This clonotype was observed at least ten times. The chain uses TRBV12-3 or TRBV12-4 and TRBJ2-1, with a tentative D call TRBD1 (5 bases). The CDR3 contains 15 residues. V was trimmed by 1 base and J by 4 bases, leaving 11 bases between them. Here the CDR3 DNA reads TGTGCCAGCAGTTTAGTATCCCAGGGTTACAATGAGCAGTTCTTC. This translates into CASSLVSQGYNEQFF.

V and J are TRBV7-8 and TRBJ2-1, with 9 bases matching TRBD2. CDR1 is SGHVS, CDR2 FQNEAQ, per germline. The V and J ends lost 7 bases and 0 bases, in that order; junction bases with no gene match: 7. CDR3 size: 16 residues. The CDR3 coding sequence is TGTGCCAGCACCTCCCTAGCGGGATACTCCTACAATGAGCAGTTCTTC. The encoded protein is CASTSLAGYSYNEQFF.

This clonotype turned up a few times. This CDR3 is CASSLLPGTEYNEQFF. The CDR3 nucleotides read TGTGCCAGCAGTCTGTTACCCGGGACAGAATACAATGAGCAGTTCTTC. The chain is built from TRBV6-2 or TRBV6-3 and TRBJ2-1, with 7 bases that match TRBD1. The CDR3 is made up of 16 amino acids. The V gene's germline CDR1 is MNHEY and CDR2 SVGEGT. Trimming cost V 5 bases and J 4 bases; bases outside gene matches: 11.

The rearrangement uses TRBV15 and TRBJ1-2; no clear D. The ends were cut back, 3 bases at V and 8 bases at J, with 10 bases in the middle. Germline values: CDR1 LNHNV, CDR2 YYDKDF (reference sequence). This CDR3 is 12 amino acids long. CDR3 DNA sequence: TGTGCCACCAGCAGGCGGGGAGACGGCTACACCTTC. Translation gives CATSRRGDGYTF.

The chain employs TRBV7-8 and TRBJ2-7; unclear D gene. The CDR3 totals 14 residues. From germline, CDR1 is SGHVS and CDR2 FQNEAQ. V was trimmed by 1 base and J by 9 bases, leaving 16 bases between them. The CDR3 is CASSLESGPYLQYF. DNA of the CDR3: TGTGCCAGCAGCTTAGAGTCTGGTCCCTACCTGCAGTACTTC.